Listed below are T cell receptor beta chains from one sample, sequenced in a study of vaccination and CD4 T cells after COVID-19. Using its own MiXCR run on the PCR reads, TCRdb lists one record per CDR3 protein. The sample yields some 20,000 distinct CDR3 sequences, around 50% seen once. These receptors have no known antigen. Sequencing used CD4+ T cells from blood, cultured in vitro. The receptor source for this set is a human donor who had recovered from COVID-19. Each CDR3 is given with its conserved first and last residue. The order of the fields is V gene, J gene, D gene, clone size, CDR3 protein, CDR3 DNA. The D gene is left open where the match is weak. Size values are once, few and many counts, or a class for expanded clones, and some rows have none.

v_gene: TRBV11-2
j_gene: TRBJ2-7
d_gene: .
abundance: .
CDR3aa: CASSSRERYEQYF
CDR3nt: TGTGCCAGCAGCAGCAGGGAAAGATACGAGCAGTACTTC

v_gene: TRBV28
j_gene: TRBJ1-1
d_gene: .
abundance: few
CDR3aa: CASTPGSRIVPAFF
CDR3nt: TGTGCCAGCACCCCAGGCAGCAGAATAGTCCCAGCTTTCTTT

v_gene: TRBV11-2
j_gene: TRBJ2-7
d_gene: .
abundance: .
CDR3aa: CASSRKTGILTYEQYF
CDR3nt: TGTGCCAGCAGCCGAAAAACAGGCATCCTAACCTACGAGCAGTACTTC

v_gene: TRBV28
j_gene: TRBJ2-7
d_gene: .
abundance: .
CDR3aa: CASSLEASPQYF
CDR3nt: TGTGCCAGCAGTTTAGAGGCGTCCCCGCAGTACTTC

v_gene: TRBV6-5
j_gene: TRBJ1-5
d_gene: TRBD1
abundance: few
CDR3aa: CASSYSTGQGSNQPQHF
CDR3nt: TGTGCCAGCAGTTACTCAACGGGACAGGGTAGCAATCAGCCCCAGCATTTT

v_gene: TRBV12-3/TRBV12-4
j_gene: TRBJ1-2
d_gene: .
abundance: once
CDR3aa: CASSLAAAGKGYTF
CDR3nt: TGTGCCAGCAGTTTAGCGGCGGCAGGGAAGGGCTACACCTTC

v_gene: TRBV24-1
j_gene: TRBJ1-1
d_gene: TRBD1
abundance: few
CDR3aa: CATSDSRGRGREAFF
CDR3nt: TGTGCCACCAGTGATTCCAGGGGGCGCGGGCGTGAAGCTTTCTTT

v_gene: TRBV4-1
j_gene: TRBJ1-5
d_gene: .
abundance: .
CDR3aa: CASSPRPTGDQPQHF
CDR3nt: TGCGCCAGCAGCCCCCGGCCTACAGGCGATCAGCCCCAGCATTTT

v_gene: TRBV29-1
j_gene: TRBJ2-3
d_gene: TRBD2
abundance: .
CDR3aa: CSVDSGSRTDTQYF
CDR3nt: TGCAGCGTTGATAGCGGGAGTCGTACAGATACGCAGTATTTT

v_gene: TRBV20-1
j_gene: TRBJ2-7
d_gene: .
abundance: .
CDR3aa: CSARVQTTSFYEQYF
CDR3nt: TGCAGTGCTAGAGTCCAAACAACCTCTTTCTACGAGCAGTACTTC

v_gene: TRBV19
j_gene: TRBJ1-1
d_gene: TRBD1
abundance: .
CDR3aa: CASNEQGVGDTEAFF
CDR3nt: TGTGCCAGTAACGAACAGGGGGTGGGGGACACTGAAGCTTTCTTT

v_gene: TRBV20-1
j_gene: TRBJ1-6
d_gene: .
abundance: .
CDR3aa: CSARSGFNSPLHF
CDR3nt: TGCAGTGCTAGATCTGGGTTTAATTCACCCCTCCACTTT

v_gene: TRBV25-1
j_gene: TRBJ2-1
d_gene: .
abundance: .
CDR3aa: CASTRLNEQFF
CDR3nt: TGTGCCAGCACCCGGCTGAATGAGCAGTTCTTC

v_gene: TRBV20-1
j_gene: TRBJ1-5
d_gene: TRBD1
abundance: few
CDR3aa: CSARDRNRGGFGQPQHF
CDR3nt: TGCAGTGCTAGAGACCGGAACAGGGGTGGGTTCGGGCAGCCCCAGCATTTT

v_gene: TRBV7-3
j_gene: TRBJ2-3
d_gene: .
abundance: .
CDR3aa: CASSLGPVGGRNTQYF
CDR3nt: TGTGCCAGCAGCCTAGGCCCGGTGGGGGGGCGAAATACGCAGTATTTT

v_gene: TRBV2
j_gene: TRBJ1-1
d_gene: .
abundance: .
CDR3aa: CASCRDGNTEAFF
CDR3nt: TGTGCCAGCTGCCGGGACGGTAACACTGAAGCTTTCTTT